The 32 T cell receptor beta chains below all came from one sample that was sequenced in a study of Ad26.COV2.S vaccination and SARS-CoV-2 variants (dated by TCRdb to the early 2020s). The label giving this sample's treatment or condition can be read as: some 20 received Ad26.COV2.S at low or high dose, single or two shots; roughly five received placebo; per-sample allocation not given. For vaccine and placebo recipients, repertoires were sequenced using samples collected on day 63 after the first injection. Library creation used the immunoSEQ multiplex PCR assay. Entries here come from immuneACCESS through TCRdb and include only in-frame sequences with V and J called. Some clones fail to appear in such tables; in the studies checked, an unresolved V gene covers under half of the shortfall, and the cause of the remainder is unknown. The table for this sample lists hundreds of thousands of clones; 75% to 95% of them were counted only once. Less than 15% of the sample belongs to the ten largest clones.

The material was peripheral blood, obtained in a trial of Ad26.COV2.S vaccine versus placebo. The receptor set was obtained from a person between 18 and 65 years old who received the Ad26.COV2.S COVID-19 vaccine or a placebo.

The chain recombines TRBV11-2 with TRBJ2-1; 7 bases align to TRBD1. V lost 5 bases and J lost 10; bases outside the gene matches: 5. Germline V gene lookup returns CDR1 SGHAT and CDR2 FQNNGV. This CDR3 has 12 amino acids. For the CDR3, the DNA is TGTGCCAGCAGCAGAACAGGGGTGGAGCAGTTCTTC. This encodes CASSRTGVEQFF.

V and J are TRBV3-1 (or the pseudogene TRBV3-2) and TRBJ2-1, with 10 bases aligning to TRBD2. The V gene end was trimmed by 2 bases and the J gene end by 8 bases; junction bases not matched to a gene: 3. Germline CDR1 is LGHDT and CDR2 is YNNKEL (reference sequence). This CDR3 region has 14 residues. CDR3 loop: CASSQLAGVDEQFF. The CDR3 region has the DNA TGTGCCAGCAGCCAACTAGCGGGAGTCGATGAGCAGTTCTTC.

The chain uses TRBV6-2 or TRBV6-3 and TRBJ2-7; 16 bases fit TRBD2. Germline lookup yields CDR1 MNHEY and CDR2 SVGEGT. There are 19 residues in the CDR3. The V gene end was trimmed by 6 bases and the J gene end by 7 bases; junction bases not matched to a gene: 18. CDR3 sequence reads: CASSSFPPGLAGGASEQYF. CDR3 DNA: TGTGCCAGCAGCTCTTTTCCTCCGGGACTAGCGGGAGGGGCCTCGGAGCAGTACTTC.

This clone was picked up one time. The chain links TRBV5-1 to TRBJ2-2, with D possibly matching TRBD2 (5 bases). V lost 0 bases and J lost 0, with 9 bases in between. The CDR3 consists of 16 residues. Per the germline V gene, CDR1 is SGHRS and CDR2 is YFSETQ. Here the CDR3 reads CASSLEVSANTGELFF. The CDR3 DNA follows: TGCGCCAGCAGCTTGGAAGTTAGCGCGAACACCGGGGAGCTGTTTTTT.

The chain links TRBV5-4 to TRBJ2-1; 11 positions match TRBD2. Per the germline V gene, CDR1 is SGHNT and CDR2 is YYREEE (reference sequence). The CDR3 covers 19 residues. J was trimmed by 6 bases and V by 4 bases; bases with no gene match: 18. The CDR3 nucleotides are TGTGCCAGCAGCCCGACCCTTGGACTAGCGGGCAACCGTTTCAATGAGCAGTTCTTC. Translating gives CASSPTLGLAGNRFNEQFF. The whole variable domain, filled in from reference TRBV5-4 and TRBJ2-1, reads ETGVTQSPTHLIKTRGQQVTLRCSSQSGHNTVSWYQQALGQGPQFIFQYYREEENGRGNFPPRFSGLQFPNYSSELNVNALELDDSALYLCASSPTLGLAGNRFNEQFFGPGTRLTVL.

The chain has TRBV24-1 and TRBJ1-2; maybe TRBD1 (5 bases). The CDR3 spans 15 residues. Trimming pared 4 bases from V and 4 bases from J, leaving 15 bases between. Germline V gene data show CDR1 as KGHDR and CDR2 as SFDVKD. CDR3 residues: CATSETGTEPYGYTF. For the CDR3, the DNA is TGTGCCACCAGTGAAACCGGGACGGAACCCTATGGCTACACCTTC.

This clone was counted once. This chain links TRBV18 with TRBJ2-7; TRBD1 matches 9 bases. The CDR3 has 17 amino acids. Germline lookup yields CDR1 KGHSH and CDR2 LQKENI. Unmatched junction bases numbered 10, after V lost 3 bases and J lost 1 base. CDR3: CASSPRTGTGTSYEQYF. As DNA, the CDR3 is TGTGCCAGCTCACCCAGAACCGGGACAGGGACGTCCTACGAGCAGTACTTC.

This clone was found once. This chain uses TRBV15 with TRBJ2-1; D unresolved. The CDR3 consists of 12 residues. V shed 5 bases and J shed 6 bases, with 8 bases lying between them. CDR1 is LNHNV, CDR2 YYDKDF, per germline (reference sequence). In DNA form, the CDR3 reads TGTGCCACCAGCTTTATTAGCAATGAGCAGTTCTTC. Residues: CATSFISNEQFF. Full variable domain (rest looked up from reference TRBV15 and TRBJ2-1): DAMVIQNPRYQVTQFGKPVTLSCSQTLNHNVMYWYQQKSSQAPKLLFHYYDKDFNNEADTPDNFQSRRPNTSFCFLDIRSPGLGDTAMYLCATSFISNEQFFGPGTRLTVL.

This clone was seen just once. The rearrangement uses TRBV5-1 and TRBJ1-1; no definite D call. The V and J ends lost 0 bases and 0 bases respectively, with 9 bases between them. Germline lookup yields CDR1 SGHRS and CDR2 YFSETQ. This CDR3 is 15 amino acids long. Here the CDR3 reads CASSLAALLNTEAFF. CDR3 nucleotides: TGCGCCAGCAGCTTGGCCGCCTTGCTGAACACTGAAGCTTTCTTT.

This chain links TRBV11-2 with TRBJ2-7; D gene ambiguous. V lost 1 base, J lost 3 bases, and 7 bases lay in between. There are 13 residues in the CDR3. Germline V lookup: CDR1 SGHAT, CDR2 FQNNGV. The CDR3 DNA is TGTGCCAGCAGCTTAGTTAGACTCTACGAGCAGTACTTC. It specifies CASSLVRLYEQYF.

This clone was observed a few times. The chain carries TRBV12-3 or TRBV12-4 and TRBJ1-3; D is undetermined. CDR3 length equals 13 residues. V was trimmed by 6 bases and J by 7 bases, leaving 13 bases between them. The CDR3 loop reads CASRPFGLNTIYF. Written as DNA, the CDR3 is TGTGCCAGCAGGCCCTTCGGGTTGAACACCATATATTTT.

The V and J genes are TRBV27 and TRBJ2-4; D possibly uses TRBD1 or TRBD2 (5 bases each). Trimming removed 6 bases at V and 0 bases at J, with 15 bases between. Germline CDR1 reads MNHEY; CDR2 reads SMNVEV (reference sequence). The CDR3 spans 16 residues. CDR3 nucleotide sequence: TGTGCCAGCAGCCGGGACCCTTACCTAGCCAAAAACATTCAGTACTTC. This gives the protein CASSRDPYLAKNIQYF.

V gene TRBV4-1 combines with J gene TRBJ1-1, with D unresolved. The V and J ends lost 1 base and 2 bases respectively, with 11 bases between them. Germline CDR1 and CDR2: MGHRA and YSYEKL. The CDR3 has 15 residues. CDR3 DNA sequence: TGCGCCAGCAGCCAAGTGGGCAGGTCAAACACTGAAGCTTTCTTT. Translating gives CASSQVGRSNTEAFF.

The chain has TRBV7-6 and TRBJ1-2; D is uncertain. The CDR3 has 17 residues. The germline gives CDR1 SGHVS, CDR2 FNYEAQ. Trimming cost V 2 bases and J 4 bases, with 20 bases left between them. In DNA, the CDR3 is TGTGCCAGCAGCTTAATCCGGTCGTCGGACCCCCGCTATGGCTACACCTTC. Translating gives CASSLIRSSDPRYGYTF.

The chain carries TRBV6-5 and TRBJ1-4; D remains unclear. The CDR3 sequence is 14 residues long. CDR1 and CDR2 from the germline V gene are MNHEY and SVGAGI. Trimming removed 2 bases at V and 1 base at J, with 5 bases between. CDR3: CASSYRETNEKLFF. CDR3 in DNA: TGTGCCAGCAGTTACAGGGAAACTAATGAAAAACTGTTTTTT.

The gene calls are TRBV6-6 and TRBJ1-2, with unresolved D. This CDR3 contains 12 residues. Trimming left V 10 bases short and J 7 bases short, with 16 bases between. In germline, CDR1 is MNHNY, CDR2 SVGAGI (reference sequence). The CDR3 nucleotides read TGTGCCACCGAGGTGGGTAGTTTTGGCTACACCTTC. Translated: CATEVGSFGYTF.

V and J are TRBV10-2 and TRBJ2-1; tentative D call: TRBD2 (6 bases). Germline assignment: CDR1 WSHSY and CDR2 SAAADI. V lost 6 bases to trimming and J lost 0 bases, with 15 bases between them. The CDR3 contains 16 residues. CDR3 residues: CASRVDSGDSYNEQFF. The CDR3 DNA is TGCGCCAGCAGAGTAGATAGCGGAGACTCCTACAATGAGCAGTTCTTC.

The chain couples TRBV20-1 to TRBJ2-7; D is perhaps TRBD1 (5 bases). The V and J ends lost 4 bases and 6 bases respectively, with 10 bases between them. The germline V gene encodes CDR1 DFQATT and CDR2 SNEGSKA (reference sequence). There are 11 residues in the CDR3. CDR3 protein: CSAIGHSEQYF. Here the CDR3 DNA reads TGCAGTGCTATTGGACATTCCGAGCAGTACTTC.

The DNA for the CDR3 is TGTGCCAGCAGCCAAGTACCTGGAAACACCATATATTTT. Translation: CASSQVPGNTIYF. The genes are TRBV4-2 and TRBJ1-3; D gene unclear. The ends were cut back, 1 base at V and 2 bases at J, with 3 bases in the middle. Germline V gene data show CDR1 as LGHNA and CDR2 as YNFKEQ. This CDR3 is 13 amino acids long.

The chain has TRBV6-6 and TRBJ2-7, with D uncertain. Deletions cut 6 bases from V and 4 bases from J, with 19 bases between. CDR1 is MNHNY and CDR2 is SVGAGI in the germline V gene (reference sequence). The CDR3 spans 15 residues. The CDR3 protein is CASSPQASLGYEQYF. DNA of the CDR3: TGTGCCAGCAGCCCCCAGGCGAGTTTGGGATACGAGCAGTACTTC.

The rearrangement joins TRBV2 to TRBJ2-7; unclear D gene. Trimming took 3 bases from V and 3 from J, leaving 15 bases between them. Germline CDR1 and CDR2: SNHLY and FYNNEI. CDR3 size: 15 residues. CDR3 region: CASSDWVGSLYEQYF. The CDR3 bases are TGTGCCAGCAGTGATTGGGTCGGGTCCCTCTACGAGCAGTACTTC.

This chain joins TRBV3-1 (or the pseudogene TRBV3-2) and TRBJ2-7, with D maybe TRBD2 (5 bases). The CDR3 covers 15 residues. Deletions cut 0 bases from V and 4 bases from J, with 13 bases between. CDR1 and CDR2 from the germline V gene are LGHDT and YNNKEL (reference sequence). The CDR3 sequence: CASSQDEDLLYEQYF. Here the CDR3 DNA reads TGTGCCAGCAGCCAAGATGAGGACTTATTATACGAGCAGTACTTC.

CDR3 bases: TGTGCCAGCTCGAGAGGGGGAGATACGCAGTATTTT. Translated, it gives CASSRGGDTQYF. This chain uses TRBV18 with TRBJ2-3; perhaps TRBD1 as D (6 bases). V lost 6 bases and J lost 5, with 9 bases in between. CDR3 length equals 12 residues. Germline CDR1 is KGHSH and CDR2 is LQKENI.

This chain uses TRBV19 with TRBJ1-2; D gene unclear. The V gene's germline CDR1 is LNHDA and CDR2 SQIVND (reference sequence). The V end lost 6 bases, the J end lost 2 bases, and 7 bases lay between the germline ends. This CDR3 region has 12 residues. The CDR3 reads CASRPGNYGYTF. The CDR3 DNA follows: TGTGCCAGTAGGCCCGGGAACTATGGCTACACCTTC. The whole variable domain, remainder taken from reference TRBV19 and TRBJ1-2, is DGGITQSPKYLFRKEGQNVTLSCEQNLNHDAMYWYRQDPGQGLRLIYYSQIVNDFQKGDIAEGYSVSREKKESFPLTVTSAQKNPTAFYLCASRPGNYGYTFGSGTRLTVV.

In its sample, this clone was seen a few times. Other DNA sequences of this sample code for an identical CDR3. The chain joins TRBV7-9 to TRBJ1-1; D gene ambiguous. Germline V gene lookup returns CDR1 SEHNR and CDR2 FQNEAQ (reference sequence). CDR3 length: 13 residues. V lost 2 bases to trimming and J lost 0 bases, with 4 bases between them. CDR3 coding DNA: TGTGCCAGCAGCTTAACGGTGAACACTGAAGCTTTCTTT. The encoded protein is CASSLTVNTEAFF.

V gene TRBV6-5 combines with J gene TRBJ2-5; D tentatively reads TRBD1 or TRBD2 (5 bases each). The CDR3 has 12 residues. Germline V gives CDR1 MNHEY, CDR2 SVGAGI. V lost 9 bases and J lost 9, with 17 bases in between. The DNA for the CDR3 is TGTGCCAGTGGAAGGGACGGCCCGGCCCAGTACTTC. This codes for CASGRDGPAQYF.

The V gene is TRBV9, the J gene TRBJ2-7; TRBD1 might be the D (5 bases). The germline V and J ends were trimmed by 0 bases and 3 bases, with 13 bases remaining between them. The CDR3 covers 15 residues. The germline CDR1 and CDR2 sequences are SGDLS and YYNGEE. Written as DNA, the CDR3 is TGTGCCAGCAGCGTAGGGAGACAGAGTTACTACGAGCAGTACTTC. Translation gives CASSVGRQSYYEQYF. The entire variable domain, with the rest obtained from reference TRBV9 and TRBJ2-7, is as follows: DSGVTQTPKHLITATGQRVTLRCSPRSGDLSVYWYQQSLDQGLQFLIQYYNGEERAKGNILERFSAQQFPDLHSELNLSSLELGDSALYFCASSVGRQSYYEQYFGPGTRLTVT.

The V gene is TRBV6-6, the J gene TRBJ2-6; a possible D gene is TRBD2 (6 bases). Per the germline V gene, CDR1 is MNHNY and CDR2 is SVGAGI (reference sequence). V was pared by 4 bases and J by 2 bases, with 9 bases between. This CDR3 region has 15 residues. The CDR3 here is CASSFRGTGANVLTF. CDR3 DNA sequence: TGTGCCAGCAGTTTCCGGGGGACTGGGGCCAACGTCCTGACTTTC.

The sample holds one count of this clone. J is TRBJ2-5 and V is TRBV29-1; TRBD1 aligns across 7 bases. The germline V gene encodes CDR1 SQVTM and CDR2 ANQGSEA. V was pared by 7 bases and J by 5 bases, with 7 bases of the junction left unmatched. This CDR3 contains 12 residues. This CDR3 reads CSAGPGGETQYF. The CDR3 DNA reads TGCAGCGCCGGACCAGGGGGTGAGACCCAGTACTTC.

The chain links TRBV7-9 to TRBJ2-2; 9 bases fit TRBD1. Germline-derived CDR1 and CDR2 are SEHNR and FQNEAQ (reference sequence). The CDR3 has 16 residues. V trimming: 5 bases; J trimming: 5 bases; junction bases outside the gene matches: 9. CDR3 nucleotide sequence: TGTGCCAGCAGCCCAAGCGCCGGGACAGGGACCGGGGAGCTGTTTTTT. Residues: CASSPSAGTGTGELFF.

The chain joins TRBV3-1 (or the pseudogene TRBV3-2) to TRBJ1-3, with D uncertain. Germline V gene lookup returns CDR1 LGHDT and CDR2 YNNKEL (reference sequence). This CDR3 has 14 residues. V gave up 6 bases and J gave up 4 bases, with 13 bases separating them. The CDR3 bases are TGTGCCAGCAGTCAATCTGGGTCCGGAAACACCATATATTTT. This sequence encodes CASSQSGSGNTIYF.

The rearrangement uses TRBV7-9 and TRBJ2-3; D is uncertain. V was cut by 3 bases and J by 2 bases, with 6 bases left in between. The CDR3 is 13 amino acids. Per the germline V gene, CDR1 is SEHNR and CDR2 is FQNEAQ (reference sequence). DNA for the CDR3: TGTGCCAGCAGCTTCTCCCCCACAGATACGCAGTATTTT. Translation: CASSFSPTDTQYF. The full variable domain, its missing parts supplied by reference TRBV7-9 and TRBJ2-3, is DTGVSQNPRHKITKRGQNVTFRCDPISEHNRLYWYRQTLGQGPEFLTYFQNEAQLEKSRLLSDRFSAERPKGSFSTLEIQRTEQGDSAMYLCASSFSPTDTQYFGPGTRLTVL.